Given below is one T cell receptor beta chain in context. The antigen remains unidentified. Additional DNA sequences in this sample encode the identical CDR3. The assay ran at deep level. Several immunoSEQ 96-well plates shared each subset's DNA, each plate a replicate. The data were produced by immunoSEQ multiplex PCR, yet TCRdb's version contains in-frame clones alone and is incomplete. Here the sample spans 950,000 to 1,300,000 clones, 70% to 80% being singletons. There are 13 residues in the CDR3. V lost 2 bases to trimming and J lost 1 base, with 8 bases between them. Per germline, CDR1 GTSNPN and CDR2 SVGIG (reference sequence). The data stem from a study of shared clonotypes between healthy human individuals. Study-wide results and limits: Among non-shared clonotypes, generation probabilities were lower than among those shared by all four donors. Around 5% of naive CD4 clonotypes were common to a few donors.

Sequenced input: memory CD4+ T cells sorted from blood. As for subset: CD45RA-negative fraction. This TCR came from a man between 18 and 35 years old in good health. V gene TRBV30 combines with J gene TRBJ1-1; unclear D gene. The DNA of the CDR3 is TGTGCCTGGAGTACACAAGGGAACACTGAAGCTTTCTTT. This codes for CAWSTQGNTEAFF.